This is a list of T cell receptor beta chains from one sample in a study of blood T cells in healthy people across ages. TCRdb redid the calling of the 5' RACE reads with MiXCR, one entry per CDR3 protein. The table has about 640,000 distinct CDR3 sequences, 58% seen once. The sequenced sample consisted of blood. Source of these receptors: a man aged 55 to 70 in good health. Each CDR3 is given without its conserved first and last residue. The D gene is left open where the match is weak.

j_gene | d_gene | v_gene | CDR3aa
TRBJ2-5 | - | TRBV5-1 | ASSLAGQQETQY
TRBJ2-3 | - | TRBV12-3/TRBV12-4 | ASNVGTSTDTQY
TRBJ2-5 | - | TRBV5-1 | ASSLYGGYQETQY
TRBJ2-3 | TRBD2 | TRBV24-1 | ATSDRTSGGTDTQY
TRBJ2-2 | TRBD2 | TRBV4-2 | ASSQVQAGSGGQNTGELF
TRBJ1-5 | TRBD1 | TRBV5-1 | ASSPRGTDNQPQH
TRBJ2-3 | - | TRBV12-5 | ASGAPAGQGWDTQY
TRBJ2-5 | TRBD2 | TRBV3-1 | ASSPTSGGRQQY
TRBJ1-2 | TRBD1 | TRBV20-1 | SATPGQLYGYT
TRBJ2-5 | - | TRBV3-1 | ASSHTRGGETQY
TRBJ2-3 | TRBD1 | TRBV5-6 | ASSWDRGSDTQY
TRBJ2-5 | TRBD2 | TRBV7-2 | ASSLFGGAQETQY
TRBJ1-2 | - | TRBV2 | ASSLDQGPYGYT
TRBJ2-5 | TRBD2 | TRBV3-1 | ASSHWRLAGEETQY
TRBJ2-7 | - | TRBV20-1 | SARSTSSYYEQY
TRBJ2-1 | TRBD2 | TRBV20-1 | SVTSGSLHEQF
TRBJ2-7 | TRBD2 | TRBV2 | ASSSGGATGYEQY
TRBJ2-1 | TRBD1 | TRBV10-3 | AIRPGQGVDEQF
TRBJ1-2 | - | TRBV9 | ASSVGRGYGYT
TRBJ1-1 | TRBD1 | TRBV6-5 | ASSYPGGQGRMGTEAF
TRBJ1-2 | - | TRBV18 | ASSPSGGGLYGYT
TRBJ1-1 | - | TRBV5-1 | ASSFGGGGNTEAF
TRBJ2-3 | TRBD2 | TRBV7-9 | ASSFFSSGLNADTQY
TRBJ1-2 | TRBD1 | TRBV7-2 | ASSKDRNYGYT
TRBJ1-6 | TRBD1 | TRBV6-2/TRBV6-3 | ASSYAWAGDSNSPLH
TRBJ2-7 | - | TRBV7-9 | ASSAGSLSSYEQY
TRBJ2-1 | - | TRBV4-2 | ASSAYRNEQF
TRBJ2-1 | TRBD2 | TRBV2 | ASREATYNEQF
TRBJ1-2 | - | TRBV6-2/TRBV6-3 | ASSYWGEDGYT
TRBJ1-1 | - | TRBV21-1 | ASSKRKNTEAF
TRBJ1-2 | - | TRBV12-3/TRBV12-4 | ASSLRDVDGYT
TRBJ1-3 | - | TRBV28 | ASSSDGFSGNTIY
TRBJ2-1 | - | TRBV5-1 | ASSLSGTPSSYNEQF
TRBJ1-2 | TRBD1 | TRBV4-1 | ASSPRTGGAGYGYT
TRBJ1-6 | - | TRBV5-1 | ASSLGDSSYNSPLH
TRBJ1-2 | TRBD1 | TRBV29-1 | SVEEGALNYGYT
TRBJ2-7 | - | TRBV28 | ASSLKVTVALEQY
TRBJ2-5 | TRBD1 | TRBV29-1 | SVDGTATQETQY
TRBJ2-5 | - | TRBV20-1 | SAPRGETQY
TRBJ2-5 | TRBD2 | TRBV4-2 | ASSPGTSGGVETQY
TRBJ1-6 | - | TRBV6-5 | ASSYSGGGYSPLH
TRBJ1-1 | TRBD1 | TRBV5-1 | ASRFNRGRDEAF
TRBJ2-3 | TRBD2 | TRBV7-2 | ASSLAPQRGITDTQY
TRBJ2-4 | - | TRBV6-5 | ASRRQGRGEAQY
TRBJ2-7 | - | TRBV5-6 | ASSLWHSDYEQY
TRBJ1-4 | TRBD1 | TRBV6-1 | ASSPGQDPGKLF
TRBJ1-2 | - | TRBV10-3 | AINGGYGYT
TRBJ1-5 | - | TRBV20-1 | SARYSNQPQH
TRBJ1-1 | - | TRBV7-2 | ASSRQSNTEAF